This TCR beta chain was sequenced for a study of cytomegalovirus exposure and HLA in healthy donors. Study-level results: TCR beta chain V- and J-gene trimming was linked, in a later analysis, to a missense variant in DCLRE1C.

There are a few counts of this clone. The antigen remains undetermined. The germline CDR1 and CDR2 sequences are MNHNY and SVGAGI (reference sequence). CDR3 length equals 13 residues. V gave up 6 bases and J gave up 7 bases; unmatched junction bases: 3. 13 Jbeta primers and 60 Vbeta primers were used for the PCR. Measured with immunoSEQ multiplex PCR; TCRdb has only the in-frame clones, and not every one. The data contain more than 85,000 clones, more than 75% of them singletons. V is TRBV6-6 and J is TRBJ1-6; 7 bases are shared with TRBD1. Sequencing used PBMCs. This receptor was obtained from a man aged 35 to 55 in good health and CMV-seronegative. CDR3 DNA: TGTGCCAGCAGCGGGACAGACAATTCACCCCTCCACTTT. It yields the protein CASSGTDNSPLHF.